Listed here are 28 T cell receptor beta chains from one sample, sequenced in a study of blood T cell repertoires in COVID-19. Here immunoSEQ multiplex PCR was the method, and the copy in TCRdb shows in-frame clones only, minus some. The sample includes around 380,000 clones, roughly 80% seen only once; the top ten take 1.1%. Sequencing was performed on peripheral blood. These TCRs come from a human donor with acute or convalescent COVID-19. The donor label of this sample is uncertain.

The chain carries TRBV2 and TRBJ2-7, with 10 bases aligning to TRBD2. V was pared by 6 bases and J by 12 bases, with 14 bases of the junction left unmatched. The CDR3 loop spans 14 amino acids. The V gene's germline CDR1 is SNHLY and CDR2 FYNNEI. This CDR3 reads CASRFLDSGGTWYF. Here the CDR3 DNA reads TGTGCCAGCAGATTTTTGGATAGCGGGGGGACTTGGTACTTC.

The chain is built from TRBV6-4 and TRBJ1-3; no clear D. The CDR3 sequence is 11 residues long. CDR1 and CDR2 (germline): MRHNA, SNTAGT. Deletions cut 6 bases from V and 9 bases from J, with 9 bases between. This CDR3 is CASSPRGTIYF. The CDR3 DNA is TGTGCCAGCAGCCCCCGGGGCACCATATATTTT.

This rearrangement joins TRBV19 to TRBJ1-1, with D unclear. Trimming stripped 5 bases from V and 1 base from J, with 17 bases between. CDR3 length: 16 amino acids. The germline CDR1 and CDR2 sequences are LNHDA and SQIVND (reference sequence). The CDR3 loop is CASSPRHAQRNTEAFF. CDR3 in DNA: TGTGCCAGTAGTCCCCGCCACGCACAAAGGAACACTGAAGCTTTCTTT.

This rearrangement joins TRBV5-5 to TRBJ2-3; maybe TRBD1 (6 bases). The germline V and J ends were trimmed by 3 bases and 4 bases, with 15 bases remaining between them. Germline CDR1 SGHKS, CDR2 YYEKEE (reference sequence). This CDR3 has 15 residues. CDR3 protein: CASSSRLNRADTQYF. The CDR3 nucleotides read TGTGCCAGCAGCTCACGCTTGAACAGGGCAGATACGCAGTATTTT.

This clone was seen more than once but under ten times. The chain links TRBV19 to TRBJ1-5; no clear D. Germline assignment: CDR1 LNHDA and CDR2 SQIVND (reference sequence). The CDR3 consists of 13 residues. The V end was cut by 4 bases, the J end by 4 bases, with 8 bases between. CDR3 DNA sequence: TGTGCCAGTAGTAGGAGGCCGAATCAGCCCCAGCATTTT. It codes for CASSRRPNQPQHF.

CDR3 bases: TGTGCCAGTTGGGACAGGGGGAAAATCGCTGAAGCTTTCTTT. Its protein product is CASWDRGKIAEAFF. The V and J genes are TRBV19 and TRBJ1-1, with 11 positions matching TRBD1. CDR3 length: 14 residues. Per the germline V gene, CDR1 is LNHDA and CDR2 is SQIVND (reference sequence). J gave up 6 bases and V 8 bases, and 8 bases lay outside the gene matches.

This chain connects TRBV3-1 (or the pseudogene TRBV3-2) to TRBJ2-1; the match to TRBD1 covers 7 bases. CDR1 and CDR2 from the germline V gene are LGHDT and YNNKEL (reference sequence). This CDR3 region has 15 residues. With V trimmed by 4 bases and J by 9 bases, 12 bases remained unmatched. CDR3 in amino acids: CASSPPRGLNGEQFF. The CDR3, as DNA: TGTGCCAGCAGCCCCCCAAGGGGGCTGAATGGTGAGCAGTTCTTC.

This chain connects TRBV18 to TRBJ1-4; TRBD1 might be the D (6 bases). The germline V gene has CDR1 KGHSH and CDR2 LQKENI. The CDR3 covers 15 residues. V was clipped by 3 bases and J by 5 bases, with 13 bases between them. CDR3 nucleotide sequence: TGTGCCAGCTCACCCTACGGGACAAGAAATGAAAAACTGTTTTTT. Its translation: CASSPYGTRNEKLFF.

As regards this clone: Other DNA sequences in the same sample also yield this CDR3. This rearrangement joins TRBV18 to TRBJ1-4; 7 bases are shared with TRBD1. J was trimmed by 8 bases and V by 1 base; bases with no gene match: 7. This CDR3 contains 15 residues. Per the germline V gene, CDR1 is KGHSH and CDR2 is LQKENI. CDR3 nucleotide sequence: TGTGCCAGCTCACCACGGACAGGAAGTGGGGAAAAACTGTTTTTT. It encodes CASSPRTGSGEKLFF.

This chain connects TRBV10-3 to TRBJ2-2; 7 bases map to TRBD1. This CDR3 contains 15 residues. Per germline, CDR1 ENHRY and CDR2 SYGVKD. Trimming removed 6 bases from V and 0 bases from J; junction bases left unmatched: 4. Written as DNA, the CDR3 is TGTGCCATCAGGGGACAGCACTCGAACACCGGGGAGCTGTTTTTT. Residues: CAIRGQHSNTGELFF.

This clone occurred once. This chain uses TRBV6-5 with TRBJ1-5; no definite D call. V lost 8 bases and J 1 base, leaving 15 bases between the germline ends. The CDR3 covers 15 residues. Germline-derived CDR1 and CDR2 are MNHEY and SVGAGI. CDR3 loop: CASSGQFSSNQPQHF. CDR3 sequence (DNA): TGTGCCAGCTCAGGCCAATTTTCGAGCAATCAGCCCCAGCATTTT.

This clone was seen a single time. The chain joins TRBV10-3 to TRBJ1-5, with D possibly TRBD1 on 5 matching bases. Per the germline V gene, CDR1 is ENHRY and CDR2 is SYGVKD. V was clipped by 6 bases and J by 5 bases, with 14 bases between them. The CDR3 contains 14 residues. DNA for the CDR3: TGTGCCATCAGCGCCAGGGATAGGGATCAGCCCCAGCATTTT. Amino acid sequence: CAISARDRDQPQHF.

The gene calls are TRBV28 and TRBJ2-3; D may be TRBD2 (7 bases). The CDR3 totals 16 residues. Deletions cut 0 bases from V and 1 base from J, with 11 bases between. CDR1 is MDHEN, CDR2 SYDVKM, per germline. CDR3 coding DNA: TGTGCCAGCAGTTTATGGGGGGGGGCCGGCACAGATACGCAGTATTTT. Amino acid sequence: CASSLWGGAGTDTQYF.

This clone was detected once. This sequence joins TRBV19 and TRBJ1-5; the D gene is possibly TRBD1 (6 bases). The CDR3 covers 14 residues. The V gene's germline CDR1 is LNHDA and CDR2 SQIVND (reference sequence). The germline V and J ends were trimmed by 4 bases and 2 bases, with 9 bases remaining between them. CDR3 bases: TGTGCCAGTAGTAAGACAGGAGGCAATCAGCCCCAGCATTTT. Translating it yields CASSKTGGNQPQHF.

CDR3 DNA: TGTGCCAGCAGTGGAGGTGGGACTGGCTCCTACGAGCAGTACTTC. Residues: CASSGGGTGSYEQYF. J is TRBJ2-7 and V is TRBV2, with TRBD2 as a possible D gene (6 bases). Germline loops: CDR1 SNHLY, CDR2 FYNNEI. V was trimmed by 4 bases and J by 0 bases, leaving 13 bases between them. There are 15 residues in the CDR3.

This clone was detected only once. The chain uses TRBV5-1 and TRBJ2-3; D gene ambiguous. Trimming cost V 0 bases and J 0 bases, with 5 bases left between them. Germline assignment: CDR1 SGHRS and CDR2 YFSETQ. The CDR3 extends over 14 amino acids. CDR3 nucleotides: TGCGCCAGCAGCTTGGCTTATAGCACAGATACGCAGTATTTT. Its protein is CASSLAYSTDTQYF.

This clone came up once. The chain links TRBV5-1 to TRBJ1-1; 7 positions agree with TRBD1. The CDR3 extends over 15 amino acids. V lost 4 bases, J lost 5 bases, and 11 bases stayed unmatched. CDR1 SGHRS and CDR2 YFSETQ come from the germline V gene. In DNA, the CDR3 is TGCGCCAGCAGCCCCGAGGGGGCGCGGCAAACTGAAGCTTTCTTT. Translation: CASSPEGARQTEAFF.

The chain links TRBV28 to TRBJ1-5; a weak D match, TRBD1 (6 bases). Trimming shortened V by 5 bases and J by 11 bases, and 19 bases separated the two germline ends. The CDR3 spans 14 residues. Germline CDR1 and CDR2: MDHEN and SYDVKM. The DNA of the CDR3 is TGTGCCAGCAGTCCGGGACACGCTATTGAGTCCCAGCATTTT. Translation: CASSPGHAIESQHF.

The chain recombines TRBV14 with TRBJ1-1; D gene uncertain. CDR1 and CDR2 (germline): SGHDN, FVKESK. Trimming cost V 0 bases and J 2 bases, with 13 bases left between them. The CDR3 contains 16 residues. The DNA for the CDR3 is TGTGCCAGCAGCCAAGATATCCGGAGTGGAAACACTGAAGCTTTCTTT. As protein: CASSQDIRSGNTEAFF. Combining the CDR3 with reference TRBV14 and TRBJ1-1 gives the whole variable domain EAGVTQFPSHSVIEKGQTVTLRCDPISGHDNLYWYRRVMGKEIKFLLHFVKESKQDESGMPNNRFLAERTGGTYSTLKVQPAELEDSGVYFCASSQDIRSGNTEAFFGQGTRLTVV.

This chain links TRBV19 with TRBJ1-1; 7 nucleotides line up with TRBD1. CDR1 is LNHDA, CDR2 SQIVND, per germline (reference sequence). CDR3 length: 16 residues. Germline trimming cut 9 bases from V and 0 bases from J; bases unmatched to any gene: 13. CDR3 DNA sequence: TGTGCCAGCCATCCTCTCAATCAGGGGGTGAACACTGAAGCTTTCTTT. It yields the protein CASHPLNQGVNTEAFF.

The rearrangement links TRBV7-2 to TRBJ2-3; the match to TRBD2 covers 9 bases. The trim removed 3 bases at V and 4 bases at J, leaving 8 bases unmatched. Germline V lookup: CDR1 SGHTA, CDR2 FQGNSA. This CDR3 is 16 amino acids long. CDR3 region: CASSFAGGGASDTQYF. CDR3 nucleotides: TGTGCCAGCAGCTTCGCGGGCGGGGGGGCCTCAGATACGCAGTATTTT.

V and J are TRBV7-8 and TRBJ2-3; D is perhaps TRBD2 (5 bases). The V gene lost 1 base and the J gene lost 4 bases, with 21 bases spanning the gap. This CDR3 is 18 amino acids long. Germline lookup yields CDR1 SGHVS and CDR2 FQNEAQ. CDR3: CASSLVLVRTQAPDTQYF. CDR3 sequence (DNA): TGTGCCAGCAGCTTAGTCTTGGTCAGGACTCAGGCCCCAGATACGCAGTATTTT.

The chain carries TRBV6-2 or TRBV6-3 and TRBJ1-2; 7 bases agree with TRBD1. The CDR3 contains 16 residues. V was clipped by 6 bases and J by 2 bases; unmatched bases: 12. Per germline, CDR1 MNHEY and CDR2 SVGEGT. The CDR3 region is CASSPATTGLNYGYTF. The CDR3 DNA reads as TGTGCCAGCAGCCCTGCAACGACAGGGTTAAACTATGGCTACACCTTC.

The chain recombines TRBV30 with TRBJ2-1; 11 bases line up with TRBD2. This CDR3 contains 14 residues. V was pared by 4 bases and J by 7 bases, with 6 bases of the junction left unmatched. Germline V CDR1 and CDR2: GTSNPN, SVGIG (reference sequence). The chain's CDR3 is CAWTPGTSGNEQFF. The CDR3 region has the DNA TGTGCCTGGACACCCGGGACTAGCGGTAATGAGCAGTTCTTC.

The chain recombines TRBV6-1 with TRBJ1-2; 8 positions agree with TRBD1. Germline CDR1 is MNHNS and CDR2 is SASEGT. This CDR3 has 17 residues. Trimming took 4 bases from V and 0 from J; bases not matched to a gene: 10. In DNA form, the CDR3 reads TGTGCCAGCAGTGGGAAATTGGGACAGGATGCTAACTATGGCTACACCTTC. Protein sequence: CASSGKLGQDANYGYTF.

The V and J genes are TRBV5-6 and TRBJ2-7; tentative D call: TRBD2 (6 bases). The CDR3 is made up of 15 amino acids. The germline CDR1 and CDR2 sequences are SGHDT and YYEEEE. Trimming pared 0 bases from V and 0 bases from J, leaving 10 bases between. The CDR3 is CASSLAGGVSYEQYF. The CDR3 DNA is TGTGCCAGCAGCTTGGCCGGAGGGGTCTCCTACGAGCAGTACTTC.

This clone was counted once. The genes are TRBV28 and TRBJ2-3; 11 bases are shared with TRBD2. V was clipped by 4 bases and J by 5 bases; unmatched bases: 11. CDR1 and CDR2 (germline): MDHEN, SYDVKM. The CDR3 length is 17 residues. The CDR3 nucleotides read TGTGCCAGCAGTTCCCCTACCCCTAGCGGGGGGAAAGATACGCAGTATTTT. Translated, it gives CASSSPTPSGGKDTQYF. The entire variable domain, with the rest obtained from reference TRBV28 and TRBJ2-3, is as follows: DVKVTQSSRYLVKRTGEKVFLECVQDMDHENMFWYRQDPGLGLRLIYFSYDVKMKEKGDIPEGYSVSREKKERFSLILESASTNQTSMYLCASSSPTPSGGKDTQYFGPGTRLTVL.

The rearrangement joins TRBV19 to TRBJ1-5; TRBD1 matches at 7 bases. The CDR3 length is 15 residues. The germline CDR1 and CDR2 sequences are LNHDA and SQIVND (reference sequence). The trim removed 7 bases at V and 3 bases at J, leaving 9 bases unmatched. In DNA form, the CDR3 reads TGTGCCAGTACCGGACAGGAGAACGTCAATCAGCCCCAGCATTTT. Amino acid sequence: CASTGQENVNQPQHF. The variable domain in full, completed from reference TRBV19 and TRBJ1-5, reads DGGITQSPKYLFRKEGQNVTLSCEQNLNHDAMYWYRQDPGQGLRLIYYSQIVNDFQKGDIAEGYSVSREKKESFPLTVTSAQKNPTAFYLCASTGQENVNQPQHFGDGTRLSIL.